These 31 T cell receptor beta chains originate from one sample sequenced in a study of CD8+ T cells in alopecia areata. Extraction and reverse transcription of RNA yielded cDNA as the sequencing template. TCRdb keeps only in-frame clones here, not all; method: immunoSEQ multiplex PCR. The sample records roughly 250,000 clones, 67% being singletons. The sequencing here drew on CD4+ T cells sorted from blood, taken at week 0. The receptors derive from a human donor with alopecia areata.

J is TRBJ1-1 and V is TRBV30, with D unclear. V lost 2 bases and J lost 1, with 8 bases in between. From germline, CDR1 is GTSNPN and CDR2 SVGIG (reference sequence). The CDR3 is 13 residues long. The CDR3 loop reads CAWSPTRNTEAFF. The CDR3, as DNA: TGTGCCTGGAGTCCCACACGGAACACTGAAGCTTTCTTT. The full variable domain, its missing parts supplied by reference TRBV30 and TRBJ1-1, is SQTIHQWPATLVQPVGSPLSLECTVEGTSNPNLYWYRQAAGRGLQLLFYSVGIGQISSEVPQNLSASRPQDRQFILSSKKLLLSDSGFYLCAWSPTRNTEAFFGQGTRLTVV.

The chain uses TRBV27 and TRBJ1-5, with D uncertain. In germline, CDR1 is MNHEY, CDR2 SMNVEV (reference sequence). The CDR3 extends over 15 amino acids. Between the trimmed V and J ends, which lost 5 bases and 2 bases, there was a span of 13 bases. In DNA, the CDR3 is TGTGCCAGCAGTCCCCGCGGGCAGGGCAATCAGCCCCAGCATTTT. It codes for CASSPRGQGNQPQHF.

The chain links TRBV9 to TRBJ1-2; tentative D call: TRBD1 (6 bases). Germline CDR1 and CDR2: SGDLS and YYNGEE. This CDR3 contains 13 residues. With 1 base removed from V and 6 bases from J, the gap between germline ends came to 10 bases. CDR3 sequence reads: CASSVFRGNGYTF. In DNA, the CDR3 is TGTGCCAGCAGCGTATTTAGGGGGAATGGCTACACCTTC.

V gene TRBV28 combines with J gene TRBJ2-7; the match to TRBD1 covers 9 bases. CDR1 is MDHEN and CDR2 is SYDVKM in the germline V gene. Germline trimming cut 8 bases from V and 0 bases from J; bases unmatched to any gene: 8. The CDR3 totals 15 residues. CDR3 loop: CASDRGTGTSYEQYF. CDR3 coding DNA: TGTGCCAGCGACCGCGGGACAGGGACCTCCTACGAGCAGTACTTC.

The J gene is TRBJ1-6, the V gene TRBV9, with 10 bases that match TRBD1. The CDR3 consists of 15 residues. Germline lookup yields CDR1 SGDLS and CDR2 YYNGEE. The V segment lost 0 bases and the J segment 9 bases; nucleotides outside the gene matches: 3. In DNA, the CDR3 is TGTGCCAGCAGCGTAGAAGGGACAGGGGTTTCACCCCTCCACTTT. This codes for CASSVEGTGVSPLHF.

A word on this clone: Because the CDR3's place on the DNA is in doubt, the DNA is left out and the CDR3 is given as listed by TCRdb. The chain recombines TRBV6-5 with TRBJ2-5; TRBD1 is taken as the D call from the table, unchecked against the DNA. Germline lookup yields CDR1 MNHEY and CDR2 SVGAGI. The CDR3 contains 12 residues when both ends are counted. This CDR3 reads CASSSSDRVWYF.

A single count supports this clone. The rearrangement joins TRBV6-5 to TRBJ1-6; tentatively, D is TRBD1 (6 bases). The germline V gene has CDR1 MNHEY and CDR2 SVGAGI. The V gene lost 8 bases and the J gene lost 9 bases, with 11 bases spanning the gap. The CDR3 consists of 12 residues. The CDR3 loop is CASRGAGSPLHF. The CDR3 DNA is TGTGCCAGCCGGGGGGCAGGTTCACCCCTCCACTTT.

The sample holds one count of this clone. The J gene is TRBJ2-1, the V gene TRBV30, with TRBD2 as a possible D gene (5 bases). Germline V CDR1 and CDR2: GTSNPN, SVGIG (reference sequence). This CDR3 comprises 13 residues. Between the trimmed V and J ends, which lost 0 bases and 7 bases, there was a span of 10 bases. This CDR3 is CAWSVREGNEQFF. CDR3 coding DNA: TGTGCCTGGAGTGTACGTGAGGGTAATGAGCAGTTCTTC.

The V gene is TRBV6-5, the J gene TRBJ1-6; tentative D call: TRBD1 (5 bases). V lost 6 bases to trimming and J lost 4 bases, with 10 bases between them. Germline CDR1 is MNHEY and CDR2 is SVGAGI. The CDR3 contains 14 residues. DNA of the CDR3: TGTGCCAGCAGAAAATCAGGGTATAATTCACCCCTCCACTTT. It specifies CASRKSGYNSPLHF.

The rearrangement links TRBV4-1 to TRBJ2-4, with 9 bases that match TRBD1. The CDR3 runs to 14 residues. The J segment lost 6 bases and the V segment lost 0 bases, leaving 0 bases of the junction unmatched. Germline V gene lookup returns CDR1 MGHRA and CDR2 YSYEKL. CDR3 sequence reads: CASSQEDRGNIQYF. The DNA of the CDR3 is TGCGCCAGCAGCCAAGAGGACAGGGGAAACATTCAGTACTTC.

About this clone itself: This sample also contains other DNA sequences that code for the same CDR3. The chain joins TRBV30 to TRBJ2-5; a weak D match, TRBD2 (5 bases). This CDR3 contains 11 residues. Germline values: CDR1 GTSNPN, CDR2 SVGIG (reference sequence). V dropped 4 bases and J dropped 4 bases, with 7 bases sitting between them. The CDR3 loop reads CAWTLAETQYF. Written as DNA, the CDR3 is TGTGCCTGGACCCTAGCAGAGACCCAGTACTTC. Full variable domain (missing parts from reference TRBV30 and TRBJ2-5): SQTIHQWPATLVQPVGSPLSLECTVEGTSNPNLYWYRQAAGRGLQLLFYSVGIGQISSEVPQNLSASRPQDRQFILSSKKLLLSDSGFYLCAWTLAETQYFGPGTRLLVL.

This clone appeared a single time. The J gene is TRBJ2-3, the V gene TRBV4-2, with 10 bases matching TRBD1. Germline CDR1 LGHNA, CDR2 YNFKEQ. The ends lost 4 bases at V and 2 bases at J; junction bases unmatched: 3. The CDR3 contains 15 residues. The CDR3 here is CASSPRQGATDTQYF. CDR3 sequence (DNA): TGTGCCAGCAGCCCCAGACAGGGGGCCACAGATACGCAGTATTTT.

This chain links TRBV11-3 with TRBJ2-2, with no clear D. The V gene's germline CDR1 is SGHNT and CDR2 YENEEA. There are 11 residues in the CDR3. Deletions cut 5 bases from V and 8 bases from J, with 6 bases between. The CDR3 here is CASSRNGELFF. The CDR3 bases are TGTGCCAGCAGCAGGAATGGGGAGCTGTTTTTT.

This chain joins TRBV6-6 and TRBJ2-7; D remains unclear. V was clipped by 0 bases and J by 7 bases, with 13 bases between them. The CDR3 is 14 residues long. The germline CDR1 and CDR2 sequences are MNHNY and SVGAGI (reference sequence). CDR3 amino acids: CASSYSETLGEQYF. Written as DNA, the CDR3 is TGTGCCAGCAGTTACTCCGAGACTCTAGGGGAGCAGTACTTC.

The V call is TRBV7-9, the J call TRBJ2-5, with D tentatively TRBD2 (6 bases). The V and J ends lost 2 bases and 5 bases respectively, with 15 bases between them. Germline CDR1 reads SEHNR; CDR2 reads FQNEAQ (reference sequence). The CDR3 has 15 amino acids. The CDR3 loop reads CASSLRGARGETQYF. The CDR3 nucleotides are TGTGCCAGCAGCTTAAGGGGAGCCCGGGGGGAGACCCAGTACTTC.

V and J are TRBV2 and TRBJ2-1, with no clear D. Trimming cost V 4 bases and J 0 bases, with 10 bases left between them. CDR3 length: 15 amino acids. Germline V gives CDR1 SNHLY, CDR2 FYNNEI. In DNA, the CDR3 is TGTGCCAGCAGTGTTAGCATTAGCTCCTACAATGAGCAGTTCTTC. Translating gives CASSVSISSYNEQFF.

The CDR3 DNA is TGTGCCTGGATCTGGAACACTGAAGCTTTCTTT. Protein sequence: CAWIWNTEAFF. The chain links TRBV30 to TRBJ1-1; D is unclear. Germline CDR1 is GTSNPN and CDR2 is SVGIG (reference sequence). With 4 bases removed from V and 1 base from J, the gap between germline ends came to 4 bases. The length of the CDR3 is 11 residues.

For the CDR3, the DNA is TGTGCCAGCAGCTTGGGGCCCGGGGCCGCGAATTCACCCCTCCACTTT. Protein product: CASSLGPGAANSPLHF. This rearrangement joins TRBV5-4 to TRBJ1-6, with a possible D match to TRBD1 (5 bases). The V end was cut by 0 bases, the J end by 7 bases, with 14 bases between. This CDR3 is built from 16 residues. Looked up from germline, CDR1 is SGHNT and CDR2 is YYREEE (reference sequence).

This clone was seen more than once but under ten times. CDR3 in DNA: TGTGCCAGCAGTGAGCTGGGGGCAACAGATACGCAGTATTTT. Amino acid sequence: CASSELGATDTQYF. The rearrangement uses TRBV2 and TRBJ2-3; D might be TRBD1 (6 bases). CDR3 length equals 14 residues. The ends were cut back, 3 bases at V and 3 bases at J, with 10 bases in the middle. Germline CDR1 and CDR2: SNHLY and FYNNEI. The variable domain in full, completed from reference TRBV2 and TRBJ2-3, reads EPEVTQTPSHQVTQMGQEVILRCVPISNHLYFYWYRQILGQKVEFLVSFYNNEISEKSEIFDDQFSVERPDGSNFTLKIRSTKLEDSAMYFCASSELGATDTQYFGPGTRLTVL.

This clone is a singleton in its sample. DNA of the CDR3: TGTGCCAGCAGTTACTCGGCAGGAGCCTACGAGCAGTACTTC. The encoded protein is CASSYSAGAYEQYF. V usage is TRBV6-6 and J usage is TRBJ2-7, with D hard to call. Germline values: CDR1 MNHNY, CDR2 SVGAGI (reference sequence). CDR3 length: 14 amino acids. V lost 0 bases to trimming and J lost 2 bases, with 8 bases between them.

A few counts support this clone. The chain couples TRBV9 to TRBJ2-7, with D unresolved. CDR3 length equals 13 residues. The V gene's germline CDR1 is SGDLS and CDR2 YYNGEE. Trimming left V 0 bases short and J 2 bases short, with 6 bases between. The CDR3 DNA reads as TGTGCCAGCAGCGTAGACGGCCCCTACGAGCAGTACTTC. Amino acid sequence: CASSVDGPYEQYF.

In DNA, the CDR3 is TGTGCCAGCAGTCTCCGGACAGGGACTATAGGCTACACCTTC. Its translation is CASSLRTGTIGYTF. The chain recombines TRBV27 with TRBJ1-2; 8 bases match TRBD1. The CDR3 is made up of 14 amino acids. Germline loops: CDR1 MNHEY, CDR2 SMNVEV (reference sequence). Trimming at V came to 5 bases and at J to 8 bases, leaving 10 bases not matched to a gene.

The V and J genes are TRBV7-8 and TRBJ1-2; 7 positions agree with TRBD1. There are 14 residues in the CDR3. The V gene's germline CDR1 is SGHVS and CDR2 FQNEAQ. The J segment lost 2 bases and the V segment lost 5 bases, leaving 5 bases of the junction unmatched. This chain's CDR3 is CASSVRQGNYGYTF. The CDR3, as DNA: TGTGCCAGCAGCGTGAGACAGGGCAACTATGGCTACACCTTC.

The V and J genes are TRBV5-1 and TRBJ2-2; D may match TRBD1 or TRBD2 (6 bases each). The V end was cut by 6 bases, the J end by 3 bases, with 18 bases between. Germline V lookup: CDR1 SGHRS, CDR2 YFSETQ. The CDR3 is 16 residues long. CDR3 in DNA: TGCGCCAGCACCCGTTGGGGGGCCGTGGACACCGGGGAGCTGTTTTTT. Translated: CASTRWGAVDTGELFF.

The chain employs TRBV11-3 and TRBJ2-1; D is undetermined. The CDR3 covers 13 residues. Germline V gene sequence: CDR1 SGHNT, CDR2 YENEEA. V gave up 2 bases and J gave up 12 bases, with 14 bases separating them. The CDR3 reads CASSLRELSAQFF. DNA for the CDR3: TGTGCCAGCAGCTTAAGGGAACTTAGTGCGCAGTTCTTC.

This clone was seen a few times. The chain is built from TRBV27 and TRBJ1-1; 7 bases agree with TRBD1. V shed 6 bases and J 4 bases; nucleotides not matched to a gene: 11. The CDR3 has 15 residues. Germline lookup yields CDR1 MNHEY and CDR2 SMNVEV (reference sequence). The CDR3 DNA reads as TGTGCCAGCAGAATCTTAGGACAGGCTGGCACTGAAGCTTTCTTT. Encoded protein: CASRILGQAGTEAFF.

This chain links TRBV27 with TRBJ1-2; D is undetermined. Germline loops: CDR1 MNHEY, CDR2 SMNVEV (reference sequence). V shed 5 bases and J shed 6 bases, with 13 bases lying between them. This CDR3 is 13 amino acids long. The CDR3 region is CASSPTGWHGYTF. In DNA, the CDR3 is TGTGCCAGCAGTCCTACGGGGTGGCATGGCTACACCTTC.

The chain combines TRBV28 with TRBJ2-2; D unclear. Germline V lookup: CDR1 MDHEN, CDR2 SYDVKM. This CDR3 contains 16 residues. With 10 bases removed from V and 0 bases from J, the gap between germline ends came to 18 bases. CDR3 protein: CATTLFGLSNTGELFF. Here the CDR3 DNA reads TGTGCCACCACCCTCTTTGGGCTGTCGAACACCGGGGAGCTGTTTTTT. The complete variable domain, with remaining parts taken from reference TRBV28 and TRBJ2-2, reads DVKVTQSSRYLVKRTGEKVFLECVQDMDHENMFWYRQDPGLGLRLIYFSYDVKMKEKGDIPEGYSVSREKKERFSLILESASTNQTSMYLCATTLFGLSNTGELFFGEGSRLTVL.

The rearrangement links TRBV9 to TRBJ1-6; 9 bases agree with TRBD1. This CDR3 region has 15 residues. The V segment lost 3 bases and the J segment 5 bases; nucleotides outside the gene matches: 3. The germline gives CDR1 SGDLS, CDR2 YYNGEE. The CDR3 nucleotides are TGTGCCAGCAGCGCCAGGACAGGGGATAATTCACCCCTCCACTTT. Encoded protein: CASSARTGDNSPLHF.

V is TRBV13 and J is TRBJ2-3, with D perhaps matching TRBD2 (7 bases). V shed 6 bases and J shed 2 bases, with 15 bases lying between them. Per germline, CDR1 PRHDT and CDR2 FYEKMQ (reference sequence). This CDR3 comprises 15 residues. CDR3 in DNA: TGTGCCAGCAGTAGAATGGGGGGGGCCACAGATACGCAGTATTTT. This translates into CASSRMGGATDTQYF.

This chain links TRBV7-2 with TRBJ2-3; 7 bases map to TRBD1. CDR1 and CDR2 (germline): SGHTA, FQGNSA. The ends lost 3 bases at V and 6 bases at J; junction bases unmatched: 9. The length of the CDR3 is 15 residues. The CDR3 is CASSFTGALSDTQYF. DNA for the CDR3: TGTGCCAGCAGCTTTACAGGGGCCCTTTCGGATACGCAGTATTTT. Combining the CDR3 with reference TRBV7-2 and TRBJ2-3 gives the whole variable domain GAGVSQSPSNKVTEKGKDVELRCDPISGHTALYWYRQSLGQGLEFLIYFQGNSAPDKSGLPSDRFSAERTGGSVSTLTIQRTQQEDSAVYLCASSFTGALSDTQYFGPGTRLTVL.